One TCR beta chain is described in this entry. The antigen is unknown. The germline V gene has CDR1 SEHNR and CDR2 FQNEAQ (reference sequence). This CDR3 has 14 residues. Trimming pared 4 bases from V and 8 bases from J, leaving 17 bases between. This sample is drawn from a study of chemoradiotherapy in HPV16-positive cancers. Study background: Candidate HPV-specific clones and shared TCR motifs came from two HPV16-positive patients.

The study, taken as a whole, reports: HPV-specific T cells were functionally defined from only a couple of HPV16-positive patients.

The assay was immunoSEQ multiplex PCR, and TCRdb's table has in-frame clones only and misses some. The sample has approximately 7,000 clones, roughly 79% seen once. Over chemoradiotherapy, repertoires were sampled more than once. Collection took place from a patient who underwent chemoradiotherapy. The source of this sequence is a human donor with HPV-associated anogenital cancer. This chain uses TRBV7-9 with TRBJ2-5, with D maybe TRBD1 (5 bases). CDR3 in amino acids: CASSSQGNPRTQYF. CDR3 DNA: TGTGCCAGCAGCTCTCAGGGTAACCCTCGAACCCAGTACTTC.